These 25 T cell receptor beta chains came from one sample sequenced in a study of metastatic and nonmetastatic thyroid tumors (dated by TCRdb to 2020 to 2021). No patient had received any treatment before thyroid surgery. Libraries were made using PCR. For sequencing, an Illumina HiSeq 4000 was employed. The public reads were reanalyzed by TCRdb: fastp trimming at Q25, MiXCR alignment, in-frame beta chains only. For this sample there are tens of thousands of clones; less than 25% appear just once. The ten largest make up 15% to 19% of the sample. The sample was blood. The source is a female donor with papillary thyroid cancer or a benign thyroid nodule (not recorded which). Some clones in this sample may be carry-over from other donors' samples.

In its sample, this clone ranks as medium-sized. CDR3 sequence reads: CASSVAYRSTGNTIYF. DNA for the CDR3: TGTGCCAGCAGCGTTGCCTACAGGAGCACTGGAAACACCATATATTTT. V usage is TRBV9 and J usage is TRBJ1-3; D is possibly TRBD1 (5 bases). The CDR3 is made up of 16 amino acids. Trimming removed 2 bases from V and 2 bases from J, with 14 bases in between. Germline values: CDR1 SGDLS, CDR2 YYNGEE.

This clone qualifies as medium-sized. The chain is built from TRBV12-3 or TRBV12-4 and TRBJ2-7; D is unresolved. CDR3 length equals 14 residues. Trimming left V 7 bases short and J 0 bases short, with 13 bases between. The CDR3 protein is CASTWGTGSYEQYF. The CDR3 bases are TGTGCCAGCACCTGGGGTACGGGCTCCTACGAGCAGTACTTC.

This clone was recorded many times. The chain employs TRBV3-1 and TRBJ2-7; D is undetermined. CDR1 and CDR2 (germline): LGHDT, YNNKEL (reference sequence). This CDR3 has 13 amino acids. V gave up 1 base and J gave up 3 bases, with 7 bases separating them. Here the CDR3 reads CASSQVDGYEQYF. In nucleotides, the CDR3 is TGTGCCAGCAGCCAAGTCGATGGCTACGAGCAGTACTTC.

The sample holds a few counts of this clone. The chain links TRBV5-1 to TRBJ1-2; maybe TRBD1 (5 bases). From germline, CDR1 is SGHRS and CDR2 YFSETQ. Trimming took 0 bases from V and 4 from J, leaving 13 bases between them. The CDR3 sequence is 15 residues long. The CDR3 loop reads CASSLAGTVSYGYTF. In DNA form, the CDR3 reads TGCGCCAGCAGCTTGGCCGGGACTGTGAGCTATGGCTACACCTTC.

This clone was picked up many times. The CDR3 bases are TGCAGTGCTAGAGATGTTGGCGGGAGCTCCTACAATGAGCAGTTCTTC. It specifies CSARDVGGSSYNEQFF. The V gene is TRBV20-1, the J gene TRBJ2-1, with 7 positions matching TRBD2. The length of the CDR3 is 16 residues. Germline CDR1 reads DFQATT; CDR2 reads SNEGSKA (reference sequence). V trimming: 0 bases; J trimming: 0 bases; junction bases outside the gene matches: 5.

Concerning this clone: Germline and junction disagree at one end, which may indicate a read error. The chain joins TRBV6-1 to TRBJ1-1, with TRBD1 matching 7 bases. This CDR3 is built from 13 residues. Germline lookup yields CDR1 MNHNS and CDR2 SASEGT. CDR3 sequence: CASSGGQNAEAFF. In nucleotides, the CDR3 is TGTGCCAGCAGTGGGGGACAGAACGCTGAAGCTTTCTTT.

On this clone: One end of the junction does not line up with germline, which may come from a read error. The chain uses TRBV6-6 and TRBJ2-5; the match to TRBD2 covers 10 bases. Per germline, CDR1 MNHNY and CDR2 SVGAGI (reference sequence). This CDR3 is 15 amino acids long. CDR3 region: CASSYLGLAEETKYF. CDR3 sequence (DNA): TGTGCCAGCAGTTACTTAGGACTAGCGGAAGAGACCAAGTACTTC.

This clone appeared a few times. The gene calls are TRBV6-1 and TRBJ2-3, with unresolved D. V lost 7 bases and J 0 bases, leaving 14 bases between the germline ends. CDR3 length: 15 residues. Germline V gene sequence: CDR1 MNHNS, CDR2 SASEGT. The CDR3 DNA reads TGTGCCAGCACGCCTATCTGTCTGAGCACAGATACGCAGTATTTT. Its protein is CASTPICLSTDTQYF.

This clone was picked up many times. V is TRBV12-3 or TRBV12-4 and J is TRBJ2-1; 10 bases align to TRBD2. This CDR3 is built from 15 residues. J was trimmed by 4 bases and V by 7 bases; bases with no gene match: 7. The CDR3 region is CASTPSGRVYNEQFF. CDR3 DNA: TGTGCCAGCACCCCCAGCGGGAGGGTTTACAATGAGCAGTTCTTC.

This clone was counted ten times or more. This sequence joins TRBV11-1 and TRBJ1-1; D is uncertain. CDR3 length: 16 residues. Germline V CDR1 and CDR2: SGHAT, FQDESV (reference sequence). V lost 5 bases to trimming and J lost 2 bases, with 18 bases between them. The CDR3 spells CASSLPPFRVNTEAFF. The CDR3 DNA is TGTGCCAGCAGCCTCCCACCCTTTCGCGTAAACACTGAAGCTTTCTTT.

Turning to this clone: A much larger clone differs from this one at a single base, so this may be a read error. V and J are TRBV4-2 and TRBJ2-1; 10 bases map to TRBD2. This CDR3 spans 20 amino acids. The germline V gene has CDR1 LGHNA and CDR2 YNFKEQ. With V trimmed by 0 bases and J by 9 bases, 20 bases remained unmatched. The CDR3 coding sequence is TGTGCCAGCAGCCAAGATCGGGGATCAGGCGGGGCTAGCGGGAGTGTTGAGCAGTTCTTC. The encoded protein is CASSQDRGSGGASGSVEQFF.

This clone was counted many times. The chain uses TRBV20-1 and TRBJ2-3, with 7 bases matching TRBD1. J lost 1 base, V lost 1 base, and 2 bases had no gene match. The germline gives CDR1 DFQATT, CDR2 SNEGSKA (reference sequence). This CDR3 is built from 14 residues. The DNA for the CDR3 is TGCAGTGCTAGAGGGGGGACAGGCACAGATACGCAGTATTTT. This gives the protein CSARGGTGTDTQYF.

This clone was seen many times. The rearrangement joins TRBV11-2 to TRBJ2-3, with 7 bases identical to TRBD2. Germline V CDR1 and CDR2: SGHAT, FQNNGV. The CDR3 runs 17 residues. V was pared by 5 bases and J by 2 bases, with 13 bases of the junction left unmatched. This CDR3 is CASSVNTGGPPTDTQYF. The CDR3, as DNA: TGTGCCAGCAGCGTGAATACGGGGGGTCCCCCCACAGATACGCAGTATTTT.

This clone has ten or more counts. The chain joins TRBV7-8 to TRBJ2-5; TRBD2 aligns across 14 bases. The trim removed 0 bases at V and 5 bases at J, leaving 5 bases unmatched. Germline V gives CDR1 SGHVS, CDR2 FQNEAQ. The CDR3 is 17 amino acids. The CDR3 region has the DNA TGTGCCAGCAGCTTAGCAGGACTAGCGGGAGGAAAGGAGACCCAGTACTTC. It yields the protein CASSLAGLAGGKETQYF.

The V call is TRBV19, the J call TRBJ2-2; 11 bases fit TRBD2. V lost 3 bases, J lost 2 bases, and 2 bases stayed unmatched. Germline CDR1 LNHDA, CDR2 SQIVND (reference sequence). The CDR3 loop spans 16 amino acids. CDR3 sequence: CASSMGTSGNTGELFF. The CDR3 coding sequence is TGTGCCAGTAGTATGGGGACTAGCGGCAACACCGGGGAGCTGTTTTTT.

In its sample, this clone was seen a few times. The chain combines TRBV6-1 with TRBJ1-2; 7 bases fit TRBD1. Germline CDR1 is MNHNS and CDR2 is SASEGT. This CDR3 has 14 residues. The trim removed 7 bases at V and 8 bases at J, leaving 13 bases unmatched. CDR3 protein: CASILNPTGYGYTF. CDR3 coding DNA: TGTGCCAGCATTCTCAACCCGACAGGGTACGGCTACACCTTC.

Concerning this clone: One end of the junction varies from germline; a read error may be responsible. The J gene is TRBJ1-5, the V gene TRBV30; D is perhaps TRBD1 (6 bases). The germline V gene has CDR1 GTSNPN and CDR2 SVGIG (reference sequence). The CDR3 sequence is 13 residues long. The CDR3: CAWSVVGGQPQHF. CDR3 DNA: TGTGCCTGGAGTGTCGTAGGGGGGCAGCCCCAGCACTTT.

CDR3 nucleotides: TGTGCCTTGAGGCCCCTCGACAGGGGGGTTGGCGGGGAGCTGTTTTTT. Translation gives CALRPLDRGVGGELFF. The J gene is TRBJ2-2, the V gene TRBV30; TRBD1 matches 9 bases. In germline, CDR1 is GTSNPN, CDR2 SVGIG (reference sequence). The CDR3 consists of 16 residues. Trimming at V came to 7 bases and at J to 7 bases, leaving 16 bases not matched to a gene.

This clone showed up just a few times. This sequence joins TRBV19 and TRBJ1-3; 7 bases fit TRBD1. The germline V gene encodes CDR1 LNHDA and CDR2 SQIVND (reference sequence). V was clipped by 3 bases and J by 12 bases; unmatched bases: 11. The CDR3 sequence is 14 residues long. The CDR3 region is CASSIRQGGKNIYF. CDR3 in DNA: TGTGCCAGTAGTATCCGGCAGGGGGGAAAAAACATATATTTT. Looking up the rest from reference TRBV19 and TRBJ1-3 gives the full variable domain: DGGITQSPKYLFRKEGQNVTLSCEQNLNHDAMYWYRQDPGQGLRLIYYSQIVNDFQKGDIAEGYSVSREKKESFPLTVTSAQKNPTAFYLCASSIRQGGKNIYFGEGSWLTVV.

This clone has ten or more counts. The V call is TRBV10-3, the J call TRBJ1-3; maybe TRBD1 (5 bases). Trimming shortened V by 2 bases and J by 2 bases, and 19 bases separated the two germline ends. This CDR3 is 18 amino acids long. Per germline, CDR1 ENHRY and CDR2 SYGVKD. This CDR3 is CAISERYRGTNPGNTIYF. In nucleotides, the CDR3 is TGTGCCATCAGTGAGCGGTATAGGGGTACGAACCCTGGAAACACCATATATTTT.

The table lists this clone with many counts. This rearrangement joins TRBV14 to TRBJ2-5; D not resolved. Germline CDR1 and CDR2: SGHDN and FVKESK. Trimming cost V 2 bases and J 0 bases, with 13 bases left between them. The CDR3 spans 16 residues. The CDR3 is CASSQLQDPYQETQYF. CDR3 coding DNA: TGTGCCAGCAGCCAATTGCAGGACCCGTACCAAGAGACCCAGTACTTC.

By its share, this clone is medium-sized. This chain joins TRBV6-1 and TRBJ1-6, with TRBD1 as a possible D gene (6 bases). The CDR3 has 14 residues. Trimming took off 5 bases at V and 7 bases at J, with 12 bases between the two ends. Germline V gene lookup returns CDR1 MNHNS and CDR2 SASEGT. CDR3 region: CASSPGQRNSPLHF. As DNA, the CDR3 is TGTGCCAGCAGTCCCGGACAGAGGAATTCACCCCTCCACTTT.

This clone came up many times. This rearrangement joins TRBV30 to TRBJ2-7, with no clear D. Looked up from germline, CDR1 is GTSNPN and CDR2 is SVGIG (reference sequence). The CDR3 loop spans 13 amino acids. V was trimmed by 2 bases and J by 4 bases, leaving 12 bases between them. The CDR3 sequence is CAWSPSRAYEQYF. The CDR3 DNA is TGTGCCTGGAGTCCAAGCCGGGCGTACGAGCAGTACTTC.

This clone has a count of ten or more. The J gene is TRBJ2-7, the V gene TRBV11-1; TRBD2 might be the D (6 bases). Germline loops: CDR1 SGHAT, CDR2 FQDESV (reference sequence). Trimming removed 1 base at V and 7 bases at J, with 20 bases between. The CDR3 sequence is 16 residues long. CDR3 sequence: CASSLGEWGNRGEQYF. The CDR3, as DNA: TGTGCCAGCAGCTTAGGGGAATGGGGCAACCGGGGGGAGCAGTACTTC.

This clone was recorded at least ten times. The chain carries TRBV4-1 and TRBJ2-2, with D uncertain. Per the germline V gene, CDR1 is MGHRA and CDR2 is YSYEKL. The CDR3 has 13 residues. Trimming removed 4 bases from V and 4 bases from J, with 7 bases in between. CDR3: CASSLMATGELFF. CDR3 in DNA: TGCGCCAGCAGCCTTATGGCCACCGGGGAGCTGTTTTTT.